This T cell receptor beta chain is drawn from a study of cytomegalovirus exposure and HLA in healthy donors. General study findings and limits: At a 0.05 false discovery rate, a later analysis found around 15,000 TCR beta sequences to be associated with HLA alleles. A further, later analysis showed that HLA-associated TCR beta chains (compared with equally common others) were more clonally expanded. The authors later linked a missense DCLRE1C variant to TCR beta V- and J-gene trimming. Testing in vitro showed a few CMV-associated chains specific for CMV antigens.

Details on this clone: Its antigen is as yet unknown.

In the PCR, 60 Vbeta and 13 Jbeta primers were used. Sequencing used immunoSEQ multiplex PCR; TCRdb keeps in-frame clones, though not all of them. The sample holds around 300,000 clones, approximately 70% seen once. Trimming cost V 6 bases and J 7 bases; bases outside gene matches: 13. CDR1 and CDR2 from the germline V gene are LNHDA and SQIVND (reference sequence). CDR3 length equals 16 residues. Sequencing input: PBMCs. J is TRBJ2-1 and V is TRBV19, with 9 bases identical to TRBD2. The TCR was taken from a female donor in good health and CMV-seronegative. The CDR3 nucleotides read TGTGCCAGTAGAGACCAAGTAGCGGGAGAAATAAATGAGCAGTTCTTC. Translating gives CASRDQVAGEINEQFF.